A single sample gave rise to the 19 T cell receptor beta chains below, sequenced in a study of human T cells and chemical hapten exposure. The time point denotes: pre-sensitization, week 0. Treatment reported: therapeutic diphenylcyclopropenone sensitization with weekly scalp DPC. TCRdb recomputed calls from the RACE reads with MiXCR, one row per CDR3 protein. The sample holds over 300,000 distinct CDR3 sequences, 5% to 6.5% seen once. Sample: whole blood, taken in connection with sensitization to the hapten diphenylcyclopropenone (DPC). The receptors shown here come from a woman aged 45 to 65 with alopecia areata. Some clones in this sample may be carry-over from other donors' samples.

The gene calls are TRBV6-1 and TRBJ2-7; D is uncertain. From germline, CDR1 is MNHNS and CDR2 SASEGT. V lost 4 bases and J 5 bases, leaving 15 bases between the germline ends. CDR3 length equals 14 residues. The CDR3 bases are TGTGCCAGCAGTGTAACATCGGGTTTCGACGAGCAGTACTTC. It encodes CASSVTSGFDEQYF.

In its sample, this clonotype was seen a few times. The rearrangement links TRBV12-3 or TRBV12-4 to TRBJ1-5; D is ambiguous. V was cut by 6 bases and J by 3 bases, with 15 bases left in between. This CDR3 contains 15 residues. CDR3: CASRYLSGSNQPQHF. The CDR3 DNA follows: TGTGCCAGCAGGTACCTGTCGGGTTCCAATCAGCCCCAGCATTTT.

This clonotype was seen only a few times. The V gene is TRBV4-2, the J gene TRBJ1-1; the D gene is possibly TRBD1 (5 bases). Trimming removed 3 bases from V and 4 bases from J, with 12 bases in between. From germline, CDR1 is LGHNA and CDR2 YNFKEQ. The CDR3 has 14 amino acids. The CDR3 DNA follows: TGTGCCAGCAGCCACACCCAGGGTGGCACTGAAGCTTTCTTT. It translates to CASSHTQGGTEAFF.

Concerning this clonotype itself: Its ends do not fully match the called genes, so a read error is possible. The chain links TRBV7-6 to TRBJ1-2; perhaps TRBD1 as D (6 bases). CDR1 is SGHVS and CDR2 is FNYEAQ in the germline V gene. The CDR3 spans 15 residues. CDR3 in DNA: TGTGCCAGCAGTCAAGATGCGTCGGGGACACCTCTACATGCCTTC. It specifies CASSQDASGTPLHAF. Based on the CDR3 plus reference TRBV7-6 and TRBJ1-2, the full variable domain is GAGVSQSPRYKVTKRGQDVALRCDPISGHVSLYWYRQALGQGPEFLTYFNYEAQQDKSGLPNDRFSAERPEGSISTLTIQRTEQRDSAMYRCASSQDASGTPLHAFGSGTRLTVV.

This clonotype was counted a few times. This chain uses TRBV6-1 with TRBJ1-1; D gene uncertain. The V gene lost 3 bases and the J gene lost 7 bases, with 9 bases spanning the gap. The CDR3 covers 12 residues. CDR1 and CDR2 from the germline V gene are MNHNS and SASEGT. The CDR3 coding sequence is TGTGCCAGCAGTGAGCCGGGTAATGAAGCTTTCTTT. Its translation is CASSEPGNEAFF.

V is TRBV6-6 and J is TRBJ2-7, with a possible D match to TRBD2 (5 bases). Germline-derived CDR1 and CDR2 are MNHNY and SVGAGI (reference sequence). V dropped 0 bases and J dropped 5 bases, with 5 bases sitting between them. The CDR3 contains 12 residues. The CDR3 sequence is CASSYSRDEQYF. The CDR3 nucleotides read TGTGCCAGCAGTTACTCGAGGGACGAGCAGTACTTC.

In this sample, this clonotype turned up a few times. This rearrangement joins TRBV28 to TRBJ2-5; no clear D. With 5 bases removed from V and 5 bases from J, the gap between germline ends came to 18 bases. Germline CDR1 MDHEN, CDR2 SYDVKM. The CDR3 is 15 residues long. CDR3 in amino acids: CASSPSGPPVETQYF. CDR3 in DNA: TGTGCCAGCAGTCCCTCCGGTCCTCCTGTGGAGACCCAGTACTTC. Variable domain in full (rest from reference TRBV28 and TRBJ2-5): DVKVTQSSRYLVKRTGEKVFLECVQDMDHENMFWYRQDPGLGLRLIYFSYDVKMKEKGDIPEGYSVSREKKERFSLILESASTNQTSMYLCASSPSGPPVETQYFGPGTRLLVL.

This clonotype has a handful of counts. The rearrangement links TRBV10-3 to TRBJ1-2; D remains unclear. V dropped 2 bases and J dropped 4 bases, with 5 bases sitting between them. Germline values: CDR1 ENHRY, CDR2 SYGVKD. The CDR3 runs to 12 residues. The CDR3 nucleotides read TGTGCCATCAGTGAGGGAGTCTATGGCTACACCTTC. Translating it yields CAISEGVYGYTF.

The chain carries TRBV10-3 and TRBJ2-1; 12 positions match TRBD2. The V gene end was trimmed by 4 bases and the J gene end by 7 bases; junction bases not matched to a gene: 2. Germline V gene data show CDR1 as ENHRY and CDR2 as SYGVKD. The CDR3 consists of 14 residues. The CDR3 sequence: CAISAGLAGNEQFF. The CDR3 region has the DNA TGTGCCATCAGTGCTGGACTAGCGGGGAATGAGCAGTTCTTC.

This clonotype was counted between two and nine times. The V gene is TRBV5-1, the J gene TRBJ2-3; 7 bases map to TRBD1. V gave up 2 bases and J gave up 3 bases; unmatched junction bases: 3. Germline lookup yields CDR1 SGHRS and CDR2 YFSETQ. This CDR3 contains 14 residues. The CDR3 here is CASSLRGQTDTQYF. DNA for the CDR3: TGCGCCAGCAGCTTAAGGGGGCAGACAGATACGCAGTATTTT.

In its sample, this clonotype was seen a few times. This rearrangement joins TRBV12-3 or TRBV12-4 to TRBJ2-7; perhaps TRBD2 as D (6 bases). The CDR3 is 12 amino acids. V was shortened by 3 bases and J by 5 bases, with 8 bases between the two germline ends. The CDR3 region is CASSFGSHEQYF. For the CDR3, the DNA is TGTGCCAGCAGTTTCGGGAGTCACGAGCAGTACTTC.

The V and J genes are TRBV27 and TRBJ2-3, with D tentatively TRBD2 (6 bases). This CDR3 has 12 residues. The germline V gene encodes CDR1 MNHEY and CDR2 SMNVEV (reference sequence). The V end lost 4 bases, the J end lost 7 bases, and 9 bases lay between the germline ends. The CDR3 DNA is TGTGCCAGCAGTTCTGGGACTTATACGCAGTATTTT. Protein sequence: CASSSGTYTQYF.

For the CDR3, the DNA is TGCAGCGTTGGGGACAGCCCTACGGCTGAAGCTTTCTTT. Translated: CSVGDSPTAEAFF. This chain connects TRBV29-1 to TRBJ1-1; 7 bases match TRBD1. Looked up from germline, CDR1 is SQVTM and CDR2 is ANQGSEA. V lost 4 bases, J lost 6 bases, and 8 bases stayed unmatched. CDR3 length equals 13 residues. The full variable domain, in which reference TRBV29-1 and TRBJ1-1 provide the parts outside the CDR3, is SAVISQKPSRDICQRGTSLTIQCQVDSQVTMMFWYRQQPGQSLTLIATANQGSEATYESGFVIDKFPISRPNLTFSTLTVSNMSPEDSSIYLCSVGDSPTAEAFFGQGTRLTVV.

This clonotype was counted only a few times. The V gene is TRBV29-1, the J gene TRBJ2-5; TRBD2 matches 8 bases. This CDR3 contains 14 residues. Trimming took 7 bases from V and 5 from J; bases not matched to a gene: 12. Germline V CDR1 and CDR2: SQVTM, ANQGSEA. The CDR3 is CSALHLAGLETQYF. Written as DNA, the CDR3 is TGCAGCGCTCTTCATTTAGCGGGACTGGAGACCCAGTACTTC.

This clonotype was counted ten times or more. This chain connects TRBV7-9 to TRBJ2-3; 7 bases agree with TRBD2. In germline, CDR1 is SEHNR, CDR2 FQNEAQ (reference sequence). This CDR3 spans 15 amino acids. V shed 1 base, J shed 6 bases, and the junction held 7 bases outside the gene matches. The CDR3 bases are TGTGCCAGCAGCTTAGATTTTACTAGCGTGGATACGCAGTATTTT. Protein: CASSLDFTSVDTQYF.

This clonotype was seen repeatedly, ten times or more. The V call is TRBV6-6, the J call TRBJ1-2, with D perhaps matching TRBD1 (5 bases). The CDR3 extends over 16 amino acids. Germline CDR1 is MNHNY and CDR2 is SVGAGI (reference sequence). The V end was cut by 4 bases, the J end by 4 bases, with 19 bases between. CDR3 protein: CASSSPVDRTTYGYTF. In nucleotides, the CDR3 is TGTGCCAGCAGTTCCCCCGTCGACAGAACTACCTATGGCTACACCTTC.

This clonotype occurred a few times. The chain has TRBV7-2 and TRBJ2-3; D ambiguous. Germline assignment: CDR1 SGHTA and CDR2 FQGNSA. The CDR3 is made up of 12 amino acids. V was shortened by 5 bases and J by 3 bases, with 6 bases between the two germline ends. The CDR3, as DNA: TGTGCCAGCAGCCGTAATACAGATACGCAGTATTTT. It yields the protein CASSRNTDTQYF.

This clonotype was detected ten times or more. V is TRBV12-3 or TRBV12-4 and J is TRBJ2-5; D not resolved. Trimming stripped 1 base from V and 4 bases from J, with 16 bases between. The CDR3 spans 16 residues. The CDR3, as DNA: TGTGCCAGCAGTTTAGTCATACTGGGGTCCACAGAGACCCAGTACTTC. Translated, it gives CASSLVILGSTETQYF.

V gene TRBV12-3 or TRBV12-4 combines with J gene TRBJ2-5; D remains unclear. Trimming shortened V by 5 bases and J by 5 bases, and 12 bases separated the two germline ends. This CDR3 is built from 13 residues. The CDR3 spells CASSPRADETQYF. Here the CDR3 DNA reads TGTGCCAGCAGTCCTAGGGCGGATGAGACCCAGTACTTC.